These 29 T cell receptor beta chains share one sample of origin, sequenced in a study of OX40 agonist ivuxolimab in advanced cancers. Profiling relied on immunoSEQ multiplex PCR, and the TCRdb table lists in-frame clones only, not all of them. The sample yields about 83,000 clones, approximately 79% seen once. This material consisted of CD4+ or CD8+ T cells sorted from blood, taken in a trial of the OX40 agonist ivuxolimab. Receptors originate from an adult with an advanced solid tumor such as melanoma, head and neck, liver or kidney cancer.

The chain has TRBV7-9 and TRBJ2-1; the D gene could be TRBD1 or TRBD2 (5 bases each). V lost 2 bases, J lost 8 bases, and 16 bases lay in between. The CDR3 extends over 15 amino acids. CDR1 is SEHNR, CDR2 FQNEAQ, per germline (reference sequence). This CDR3 reads CASSLWGPDRDEQFF. In nucleotides, the CDR3 is TGTGCCAGCAGCTTATGGGGACCGGATCGGGATGAGCAGTTCTTC.

The J gene is TRBJ1-4, the V gene TRBV27, with a possible D match to TRBD1 (6 bases). The CDR3 totals 22 residues. Trimming removed 1 base at V and 1 base at J, with 28 bases between. In germline, CDR1 is MNHEY, CDR2 SMNVEV (reference sequence). The chain's CDR3 is CASSLLEWSMGGPAKTNEKLFF. CDR3 DNA sequence: TGTGCCAGCAGTTTATTAGAGTGGTCAATGGGGGGCCCGGCCAAAACTAATGAAAAACTGTTTTTT.

This clone was detected once. This chain connects TRBV6-5 to TRBJ2-3, with D perhaps TRBD1 or TRBD2 (5 bases each). V lost 2 bases to trimming and J lost 1 base, with 7 bases between them. The CDR3 has 14 residues. Germline V gives CDR1 MNHEY, CDR2 SVGAGI. DNA for the CDR3: TGTGCCAGCAGTTACAGGGGACGCACAGATACGCAGTATTTT. Translating gives CASSYRGRTDTQYF.

The CDR3 reads CASSYRLDYEQYF. CDR3 DNA sequence: TGTGCCAGCAGTTACAGGCTCGACTACGAGCAGTACTTC. The chain is built from TRBV6-5 and TRBJ2-7, with D unresolved. Trimming removed 2 bases at V and 3 bases at J, with 8 bases between. Per germline, CDR1 MNHEY and CDR2 SVGAGI. The CDR3 sequence is 13 residues long.

This chain connects TRBV7-2 to TRBJ1-5; D not certain. The CDR3 extends over 15 amino acids. Germline CDR1 is SGHTA and CDR2 is FQGNSA. Trimming took off 3 bases at V and 4 bases at J, with 13 bases between the two ends. The CDR3 bases are TGTGCCAGCAGCTTGATATACGGTGATAATCAGCCCCAGCATTTT. It is translated as CASSLIYGDNQPQHF.

The gene calls are TRBV19 and TRBJ2-2, with 8 bases fitting TRBD2. The trim removed 7 bases at V and 1 base at J, leaving 8 bases unmatched. Per the germline V gene, CDR1 is LNHDA and CDR2 is SQIVND (reference sequence). The CDR3 consists of 16 residues. The CDR3 sequence: CASKDGGAGNTGELFF. CDR3 DNA: TGTGCCAGTAAGGACGGGGGGGCCGGGAACACCGGGGAGCTGTTTTTT.

The rearrangement uses TRBV18 and TRBJ1-2, with unresolved D. The V end was cut by 6 bases, the J end by 7 bases, with 21 bases between. There are 15 residues in the CDR3. Germline values: CDR1 KGHSH, CDR2 LQKENI. DNA for the CDR3: TGTGCCAGCTCGCATTCCGACGGGCCTCGTGGTGGCTACACCTTC. It translates to CASSHSDGPRGGYTF.

The rearrangement uses TRBV27 and TRBJ2-7; D is ambiguous. The length of the CDR3 is 14 residues. Germline V CDR1 and CDR2: MNHEY, SMNVEV (reference sequence). V was trimmed by 7 bases and J by 1 base, leaving 14 bases between them. The CDR3 sequence: CASTPLGMSYEQYF. The CDR3, as DNA: TGTGCCAGCACCCCCCTGGGGATGTCCTACGAGCAGTACTTC.

Turning to this clone: The same CDR3 also results from other DNA sequences found in this sample. V gene TRBV5-1 combines with J gene TRBJ1-6; TRBD1 matches 7 bases. The junction had 3 bases not matched to a gene; V was cut back by 0 bases and J by 9 bases. The CDR3 consists of 14 residues. Germline lookup yields CDR1 SGHRS and CDR2 YFSETQ. The CDR3 sequence is CASSLEGGRSPLHF. The CDR3 DNA reads TGCGCCAGCAGCTTGGAAGGGGGCCGTTCACCCCTCCACTTT.

The J gene is TRBJ2-2, the V gene TRBV29-1; TRBD2 matches at 7 bases. Losses at the gene ends were 4 bases for V and 6 bases for J; bases not matched to a gene: 5. CDR1 is SQVTM and CDR2 is ANQGSEA in the germline V gene. The CDR3 sequence is 13 residues long. CDR3 amino acids: CSVGRLAAGELFF. CDR3 nucleotides: TGCAGCGTTGGTCGGCTAGCGGCCGGGGAGCTGTTTTTT.

There are a few counts of this clone. The chain employs TRBV7-2 and TRBJ2-5; tentative D call: TRBD2 (6 bases). The CDR3 consists of 13 residues. Germline V lookup: CDR1 SGHTA, CDR2 FQGNSA. The V gene lost 0 bases and the J gene lost 4 bases, with 6 bases spanning the gap. CDR3 sequence: CASSLARGETQYF. The CDR3 nucleotides read TGTGCCAGCAGCTTAGCGCGGGGAGAGACCCAGTACTTC. Using reference TRBV7-2 and TRBJ2-5 for the parts outside the CDR3, the full variable domain is GAGVSQSPSNKVTEKGKDVELRCDPISGHTALYWYRQSLGQGLEFLIYFQGNSAPDKSGLPSDRFSAERTGGSVSTLTIQRTQQEDSAVYLCASSLARGETQYFGPGTRLLVL.

The chain combines TRBV4-1 with TRBJ2-1, with D maybe TRBD1 (5 bases). The V end lost 1 base, the J end lost 5 bases, and 12 bases lay between the germline ends. This CDR3 is built from 15 residues. CDR1 is MGHRA, CDR2 YSYEKL, per germline. The CDR3 sequence: CASSQGRQGHNEQFF. The CDR3 DNA reads as TGCGCCAGCAGCCAAGGCCGGCAGGGCCACAATGAGCAGTTCTTC.

This clone was counted only a few times. This rearrangement joins TRBV28 to TRBJ2-3, with D perhaps TRBD1 or TRBD2 (5 bases each). Deletions cut 5 bases from V and 3 bases from J, with 18 bases between. The CDR3 is made up of 16 amino acids. Germline V lookup: CDR1 MDHEN, CDR2 SYDVKM. The CDR3 DNA reads TGTGCCAGCAGTCCGCCGACAATTGAGGGGACAGATACGCAGTATTTT. This sequence encodes CASSPPTIEGTDTQYF.

In its sample, this clone was seen once. The V call is TRBV27, the J call TRBJ1-6, with 10 bases fitting TRBD1. Germline CDR1 is MNHEY and CDR2 is SMNVEV (reference sequence). Losses at the gene ends were 4 bases for V and 9 bases for J; bases not matched to a gene: 3. The CDR3 spans 14 residues. The CDR3 sequence is CASSSGTGASPLHF. As DNA, the CDR3 is TGTGCCAGCAGTTCAGGGACAGGGGCTTCACCCCTCCACTTT.

The chain joins TRBV27 to TRBJ2-1; 8 bases map to TRBD1. With 4 bases clipped from V and 10 bases from J, the junction kept 9 bases outside the gene matches. From germline, CDR1 is MNHEY and CDR2 SMNVEV (reference sequence). The CDR3 covers 14 residues. Here the CDR3 reads CASSSGQGKGEQFF. CDR3 DNA: TGTGCCAGCAGTTCCGGACAGGGAAAAGGGGAGCAGTTCTTC.

The rearrangement uses TRBV27 and TRBJ2-5; D is undetermined. Between the trimmed V and J ends, which lost 5 bases and 0 bases, there was a span of 10 bases. This CDR3 spans 14 amino acids. In germline, CDR1 is MNHEY, CDR2 SMNVEV (reference sequence). The CDR3 loop reads CASSPYLDQETQYF. The DNA of the CDR3 is TGTGCCAGCAGTCCCTACCTCGACCAAGAGACCCAGTACTTC.

This chain links TRBV5-1 with TRBJ2-7, with D possibly TRBD1 on 5 matching bases. Trimming cost V 0 bases and J 2 bases, with 15 bases left between them. The CDR3 length is 16 residues. Germline lookup yields CDR1 SGHRS and CDR2 YFSETQ. This CDR3 is CASSLGQQTLTYEQYF. The CDR3 DNA is TGCGCCAGCAGCTTGGGACAGCAAACACTCACCTACGAGCAGTACTTC.

This clone was recorded once. The chain is built from TRBV6-6 and TRBJ2-7; D may be TRBD2 (5 bases). The germline V and J ends were trimmed by 2 bases and 2 bases, with 16 bases remaining between them. The CDR3 loop spans 16 amino acids. CDR1 and CDR2 (germline): MNHNY, SVGAGI (reference sequence). As DNA, the CDR3 is TGTGCCAGCAGTTACCCCGGACGGAGGATCGCCTACGAGCAGTACTTC. This encodes CASSYPGRRIAYEQYF.

V usage is TRBV5-4 and J usage is TRBJ1-4; perhaps TRBD1 as D (5 bases). Germline V gene lookup returns CDR1 SGHNT and CDR2 YYREEE (reference sequence). V lost 0 bases, J lost 0 bases, and 12 bases lay in between. The CDR3 length is 17 residues. CDR3 amino acids: CASSLGGIGSTNEKLFF. The CDR3 DNA follows: TGTGCCAGCAGCTTGGGGGGCATTGGATCAACTAATGAAAAACTGTTTTTT.

This chain links TRBV5-4 with TRBJ2-3; D unresolved. This CDR3 has 13 amino acids. CDR1 is SGHNT and CDR2 is YYREEE in the germline V gene (reference sequence). Between the trimmed V and J ends, which lost 0 bases and 2 bases, there was a span of 4 bases. CDR3 nucleotide sequence: TGTGCCAGCAGCTTGGACCTCACAGATACGCAGTATTTT. As protein: CASSLDLTDTQYF.

A few counts support this clone. CDR3 sequence reads: CAISAGGYEQYF. The CDR3 DNA is TGTGCCATCAGTGCGGGGGGTTACGAGCAGTACTTC. The chain combines TRBV10-3 with TRBJ2-7; TRBD2 aligns across 7 bases. The CDR3 has 12 amino acids. Trimming took 4 bases from V and 4 from J; bases not matched to a gene: 1. Per the germline V gene, CDR1 is ENHRY and CDR2 is SYGVKD.

The rearrangement joins TRBV2 to TRBJ1-1, with 7 bases lining up with TRBD1. CDR1 and CDR2 from the germline V gene are SNHLY and FYNNEI. This CDR3 comprises 15 residues. The V segment lost 2 bases and the J segment 4 bases; nucleotides outside the gene matches: 7. CDR3 region: CASSETGVTVTEAFF. The CDR3 region has the DNA TGTGCCAGCAGTGAAACAGGGGTGACGGTCACTGAAGCTTTCTTT. The full variable domain, in which reference TRBV2 and TRBJ1-1 provide the parts outside the CDR3, is EPEVTQTPSHQVTQMGQEVILRCVPISNHLYFYWYRQILGQKVEFLVSFYNNEISEKSEIFDDQFSVERPDGSNFTLKIRSTKLEDSAMYFCASSETGVTVTEAFFGQGTRLTVV.

The rearrangement links TRBV6-6 to TRBJ1-5, with no clear D. Germline V gives CDR1 MNHNY, CDR2 SVGAGI (reference sequence). The CDR3 covers 13 residues. With 5 bases removed from V and 0 bases from J, the gap between germline ends came to 5 bases. CDR3 in amino acids: CASSPHSNQPQHF. DNA of the CDR3: TGTGCCAGCAGTCCCCATAGCAATCAGCCCCAGCATTTT.

The gene calls are TRBV2 and TRBJ1-5; D unclear. V dropped 1 base and J dropped 6 bases, with 7 bases sitting between them. The CDR3 has 13 amino acids. The germline V gene has CDR1 SNHLY and CDR2 FYNNEI. CDR3 amino acids: CASSEGSRQPQHF. CDR3 coding DNA: TGTGCCAGCAGTGAAGGGAGTCGTCAGCCCCAGCATTTT. Combining the CDR3 with reference TRBV2 and TRBJ1-5 gives the whole variable domain EPEVTQTPSHQVTQMGQEVILRCVPISNHLYFYWYRQILGQKVEFLVSFYNNEISEKSEIFDDQFSVERPDGSNFTLKIRSTKLEDSAMYFCASSEGSRQPQHFGDGTRLSIL.

CDR3 amino acids: CASSYFLTSSYNEQFF. The CDR3 coding sequence is TGTGCCAGCAGTTATTTTTTGACTAGCTCCTACAATGAGCAGTTCTTC. This chain joins TRBV6-5 and TRBJ2-1; a weak D match, TRBD2 (6 bases). Germline V gene data show CDR1 as MNHEY and CDR2 as SVGAGI. Trimming pared 3 bases from V and 0 bases from J, leaving 12 bases between. The CDR3 runs to 16 residues.

This sequence joins TRBV7-9 and TRBJ2-3, with a tentative D call TRBD2 (5 bases). The CDR3 extends over 16 amino acids. Trimming cost V 4 bases and J 2 bases, with 16 bases left between them. CDR1 and CDR2 from the germline V gene are SEHNR and FQNEAQ (reference sequence). CDR3 bases: TGTGCCAGCAGCTCGGACTCAACATCAGACACAGATACGCAGTATTTT. Amino acids: CASSSDSTSDTDTQYF.

The chain carries TRBV2 and TRBJ2-1; 15 bases align to TRBD2. V lost 6 bases and J lost 3; bases outside the gene matches: 6. CDR3 length: 17 residues. Per the germline V gene, CDR1 is SNHLY and CDR2 is FYNNEI. The DNA for the CDR3 is TGTGCCAGCAGGTGGACTAGCGGGGGGGCGAACTACAATGAGCAGTTCTTC. This translates into CASRWTSGGANYNEQFF.

V is TRBV7-2 and J is TRBJ2-3; D possibly uses TRBD1 or TRBD2 (5 bases each). The V end lost 9 bases, the J end lost 2 bases, and 15 bases lay between the germline ends. The CDR3 has 14 amino acids. Germline loops: CDR1 SGHTA, CDR2 FQGNSA. CDR3 in DNA: TGTGCCAGTGCCCGGGACGGTTCCACAGATACGCAGTATTTT. Amino acid sequence: CASARDGSTDTQYF.

The J gene is TRBJ2-7, the V gene TRBV6-5; maybe TRBD1 (6 bases). CDR1 is MNHEY, CDR2 SVGAGI, per germline. Trimming pared 6 bases from V and 0 bases from J, leaving 15 bases between. The CDR3 sequence is 15 residues long. The CDR3 DNA sequence: TGTGCCAGCAGGAAGGACAGAACTTACTCCTACGAGCAGTACTTC. It encodes CASRKDRTYSYEQYF.